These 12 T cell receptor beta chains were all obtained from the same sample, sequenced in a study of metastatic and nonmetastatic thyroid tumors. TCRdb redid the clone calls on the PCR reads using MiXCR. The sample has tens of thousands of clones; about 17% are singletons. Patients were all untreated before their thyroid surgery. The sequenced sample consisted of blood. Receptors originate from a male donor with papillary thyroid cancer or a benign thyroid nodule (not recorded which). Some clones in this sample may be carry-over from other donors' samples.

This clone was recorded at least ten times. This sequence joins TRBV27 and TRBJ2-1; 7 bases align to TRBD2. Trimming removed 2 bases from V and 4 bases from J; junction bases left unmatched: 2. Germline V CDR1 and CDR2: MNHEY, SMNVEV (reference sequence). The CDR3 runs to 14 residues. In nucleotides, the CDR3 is TGTGCCAGCAGTTTAAGCGGGGCTTACAATGAGCAGTTCTTC. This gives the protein CASSLSGAYNEQFF.

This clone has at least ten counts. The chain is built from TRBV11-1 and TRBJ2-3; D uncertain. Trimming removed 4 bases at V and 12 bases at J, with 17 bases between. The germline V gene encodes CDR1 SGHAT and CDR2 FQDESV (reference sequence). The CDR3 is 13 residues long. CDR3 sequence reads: CASSSDPLKPQYF. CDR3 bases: TGTGCCAGCAGCTCCGACCCTCTAAAACCCCAGTATTTT.

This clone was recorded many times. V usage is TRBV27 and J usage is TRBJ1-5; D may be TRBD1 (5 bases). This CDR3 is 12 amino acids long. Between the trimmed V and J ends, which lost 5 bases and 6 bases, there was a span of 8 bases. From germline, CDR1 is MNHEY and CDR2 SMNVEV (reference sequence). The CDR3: CASSPGTQPQHF. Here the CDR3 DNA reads TGTGCCAGCAGTCCAGGGACTCAGCCCCAGCATTTT.

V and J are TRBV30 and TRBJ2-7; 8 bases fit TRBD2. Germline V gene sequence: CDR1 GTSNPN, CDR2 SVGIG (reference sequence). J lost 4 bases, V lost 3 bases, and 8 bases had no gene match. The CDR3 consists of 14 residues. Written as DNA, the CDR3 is TGTGCCTGGAGCGAACCGGGAGGGGAATACGAGCAGTACTTC. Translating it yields CAWSEPGGEYEQYF.

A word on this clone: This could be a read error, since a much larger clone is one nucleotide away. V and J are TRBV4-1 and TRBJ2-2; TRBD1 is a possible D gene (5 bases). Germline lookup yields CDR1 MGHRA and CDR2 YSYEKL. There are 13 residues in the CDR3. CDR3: CSSRALGSGELFF. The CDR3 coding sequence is TGCTCCAGCAGGGCGTTGGGATCCGGGGAGCTGTTTTTT.

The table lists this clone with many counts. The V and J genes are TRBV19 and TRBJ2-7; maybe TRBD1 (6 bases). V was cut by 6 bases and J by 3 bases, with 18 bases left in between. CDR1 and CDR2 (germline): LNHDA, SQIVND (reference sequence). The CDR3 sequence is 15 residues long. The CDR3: CASSENQRGYYEQYF. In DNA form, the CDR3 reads TGTGCCAGTAGCGAAAATCAAAGGGGGTACTACGAGCAGTACTTC.

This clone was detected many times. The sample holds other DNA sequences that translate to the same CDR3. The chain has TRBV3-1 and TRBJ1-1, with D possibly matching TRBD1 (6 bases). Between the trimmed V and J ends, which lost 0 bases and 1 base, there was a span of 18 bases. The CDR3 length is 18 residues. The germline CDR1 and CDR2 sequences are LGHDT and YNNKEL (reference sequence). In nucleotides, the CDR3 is TGTGCCAGCAGCCAAGAAGGGGGGTTATTCAGGCCGAACACTGAAGCTTTCTTT. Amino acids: CASSQEGGLFRPNTEAFF.

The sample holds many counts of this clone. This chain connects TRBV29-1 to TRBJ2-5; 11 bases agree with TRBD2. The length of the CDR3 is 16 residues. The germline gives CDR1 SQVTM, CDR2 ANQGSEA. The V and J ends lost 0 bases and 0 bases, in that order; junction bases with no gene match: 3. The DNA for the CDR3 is TGCAGCGTTGAAGACGTAGCGGGGGGGAACCAAGAGACCCAGTACTTC. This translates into CSVEDVAGGNQETQYF.

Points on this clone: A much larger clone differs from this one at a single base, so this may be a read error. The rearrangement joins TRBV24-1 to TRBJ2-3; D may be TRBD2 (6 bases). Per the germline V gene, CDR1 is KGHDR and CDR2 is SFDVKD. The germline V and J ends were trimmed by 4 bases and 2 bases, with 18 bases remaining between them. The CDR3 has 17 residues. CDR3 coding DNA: TGTGCCACCAGTGAGGGTCTATCGGGACTTTTCACAGATACGCAGTATTTT. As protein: CATSEGLSGLFTDTQYF.

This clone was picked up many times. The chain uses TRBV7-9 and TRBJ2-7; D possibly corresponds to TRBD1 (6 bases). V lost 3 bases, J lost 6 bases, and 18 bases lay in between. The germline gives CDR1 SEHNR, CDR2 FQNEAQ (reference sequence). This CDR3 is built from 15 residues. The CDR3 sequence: CASSLDSRSGVEQYV. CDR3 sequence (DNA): TGTGCCAGCAGCTTGGACAGCAGGTCTGGTGTCGAGCAGTACGTC.

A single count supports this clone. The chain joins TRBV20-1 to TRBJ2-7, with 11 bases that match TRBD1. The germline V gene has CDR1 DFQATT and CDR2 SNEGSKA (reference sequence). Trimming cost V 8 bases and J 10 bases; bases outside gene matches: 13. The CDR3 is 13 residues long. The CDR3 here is CSQVWDRGGDQYF. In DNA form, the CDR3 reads TGCAGTCAAGTGTGGGACAGGGGGGGCGACCAGTACTTC.

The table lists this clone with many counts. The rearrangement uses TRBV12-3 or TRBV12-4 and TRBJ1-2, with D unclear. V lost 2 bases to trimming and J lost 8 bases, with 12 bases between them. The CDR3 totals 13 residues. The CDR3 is CASSLPGSGGYTF. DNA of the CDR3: TGTGCCAGCAGTTTACCGGGAAGCGGGGGCTACACCTTC.